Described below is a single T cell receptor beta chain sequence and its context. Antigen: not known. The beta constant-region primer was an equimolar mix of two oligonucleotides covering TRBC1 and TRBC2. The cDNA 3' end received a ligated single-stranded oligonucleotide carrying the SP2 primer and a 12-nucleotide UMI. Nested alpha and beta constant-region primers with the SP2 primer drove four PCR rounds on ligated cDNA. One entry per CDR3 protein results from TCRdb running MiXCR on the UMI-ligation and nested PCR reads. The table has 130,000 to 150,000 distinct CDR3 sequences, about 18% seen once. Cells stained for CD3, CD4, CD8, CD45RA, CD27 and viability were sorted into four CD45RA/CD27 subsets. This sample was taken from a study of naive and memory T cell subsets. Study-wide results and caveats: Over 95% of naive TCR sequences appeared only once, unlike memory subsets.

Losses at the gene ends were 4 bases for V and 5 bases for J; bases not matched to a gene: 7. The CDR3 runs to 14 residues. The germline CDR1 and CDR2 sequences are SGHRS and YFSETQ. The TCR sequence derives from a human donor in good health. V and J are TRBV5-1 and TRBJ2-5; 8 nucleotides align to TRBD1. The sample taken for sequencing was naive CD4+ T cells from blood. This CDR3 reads CASSTRQGWETQYF. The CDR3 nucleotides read TGCGCCAGCAGCACCCGACAGGGGTGGGAGACCCAGTACTTC.